This TCR beta chain was documented in a study of blood T cell repertoires in COVID-19. Study details: Donors in the United States, Italy and Spain gave samples during acute or convalescent COVID-19.

The CDR3 spans 16 residues. Germline V gene data show CDR1 as MDHEN and CDR2 as SYDVKM. Trimming took off 1 base at V and 1 base at J, with 11 bases between the two ends. Per the original methods: Nucleated cell number was recorded as an estimate derived from reference gene primer amplification. Repertoires were generated with immunoSEQ multiplex PCR, while TCRdb's copy carries only in-frame clones and drops some. V, J and clone size are taken as reported in that table, and D and trimming were inferred from the DNA itself. The sample includes 140,000 to 150,000 clones, 80% to 90% seen only once; the top ten take 1.5% to 2%.

This chain connects TRBV28 to TRBJ1-5; maybe TRBD1 (5 bases). This TCR was recovered from a woman aged 45-59 years with acute or convalescent COVID-19. Material for sequencing was peripheral blood. For the CDR3, the DNA is TGTGCCAGCAGTTTATATCCGGCAGGGAGCAATCAGCCCCAGCATTTT. Residues: CASSLYPAGSNQPQHF.